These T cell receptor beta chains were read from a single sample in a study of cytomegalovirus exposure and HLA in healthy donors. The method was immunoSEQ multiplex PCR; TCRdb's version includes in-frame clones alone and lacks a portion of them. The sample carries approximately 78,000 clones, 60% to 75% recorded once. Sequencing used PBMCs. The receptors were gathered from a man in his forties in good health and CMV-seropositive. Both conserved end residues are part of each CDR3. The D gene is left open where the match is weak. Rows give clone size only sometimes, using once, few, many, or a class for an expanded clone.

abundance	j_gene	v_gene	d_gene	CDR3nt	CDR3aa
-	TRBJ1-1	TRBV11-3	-	TGTGCCAGCAGCACCCGACAGAACACTGAAGCTTTCTTT	CASSTRQNTEAFF
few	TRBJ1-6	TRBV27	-	TGTGCCAGCAGTTTGACAGTCTATAATTCACCCCTCCACTTT	CASSLTVYNSPLHF
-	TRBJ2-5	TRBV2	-	TGTGCCAGCTGGGGGGCGGCAGGACAGGCGACCCAGTACTTC	CASWGAAGQATQYF
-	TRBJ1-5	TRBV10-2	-	TGCGCCAGCAGTGAGGAATACTATAGCAATCAGCCCCAGCATTTT	CASSEEYYSNQPQHF
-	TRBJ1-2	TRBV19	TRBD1	TGTGCCAGTAGTAGCCGACAGGGATCTAACTATGGCTACACCTTC	CASSSRQGSNYGYTF
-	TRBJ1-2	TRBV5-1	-	TGCGCCAGCAGCTCGGATCAGGGGGGCTACACCTTC	CASSSDQGGYTF
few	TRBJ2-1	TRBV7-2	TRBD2	TGTGCCAGCAGCTTAGACCGGGAACTAGCGTATTCCTACAATGAGCAGTTCTTC	CASSLDRELAYSYNEQFF
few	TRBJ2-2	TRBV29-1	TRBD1	TGCAGCGTTGTGACAGGGGAGCCCGGGGAGCTGTTTTTT	CSVVTGEPGELFF
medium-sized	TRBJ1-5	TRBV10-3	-	TGTGCCAGCGATACAGGAGATAGCAATCAGCCCCAGCATTTT	CASDTGDSNQPQHF
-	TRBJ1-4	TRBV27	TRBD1	TGTGCCAGCAGTCCCCAACCCGGGACAGGGGGTTCGAAACTGTTTTTT	CASSPQPGTGGSKLFF
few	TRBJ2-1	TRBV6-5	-	TGTGCCAGCAGCGTAGCGGAGAGCTCCTACAATGAGCAGTTCTTC	CASSVAESSYNEQFF
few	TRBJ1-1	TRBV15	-	TGTGCCACCAGCAGAGGGGCAGCTGAAGCTTTCTTT	CATSRGAAEAFF
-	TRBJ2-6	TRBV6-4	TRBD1	TGTGCCAGCAGTGCGGACAGGACTGGGGCCAACGTCCTGACTTTC	CASSADRTGANVLTF
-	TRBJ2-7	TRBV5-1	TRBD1	TGCGCCAGCAGCACCGGACAGGGTAAGCAGTACTTC	CASSTGQGKQYF
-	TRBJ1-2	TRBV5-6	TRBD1	TGTGCCAGCAGCAGCACCGGGACAGAAATTTTTTATGGCTACACCTTC	CASSSTGTEIFYGYTF
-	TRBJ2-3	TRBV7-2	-	TGTGCCAGCAGCTTAGGAGTCACAGATACGCAGTATTTT	CASSLGVTDTQYF
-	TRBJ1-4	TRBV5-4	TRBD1	TGTGCCAGCAGCTCGAACAGGGGGCTAAATGAAAAACTGTTTTTT	CASSSNRGLNEKLFF
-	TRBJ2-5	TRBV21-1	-	TGTGCCAGCAGCAGAGTGGGTCTCAGGGGGGCAAAGACCCAGTACTTC	CASSRVGLRGAKTQYF
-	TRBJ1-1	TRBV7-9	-	TGTGCCAGCACCCCGCAACAGTGGGGCAAAGCTTTCTTT	CASTPQQWGKAFF
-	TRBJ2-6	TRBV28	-	TGTGCCAGTCTGTCCTCTGGGGCCAACGTCCTGACTTTC	CASLSSGANVLTF
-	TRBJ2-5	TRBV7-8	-	TGTGCCAGCAGCTTAGGATTGGGGCAGCAAGAGACCCAGTACTTC	CASSLGLGQQETQYF
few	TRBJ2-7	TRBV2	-	TGTGCCAGCCTGTATTCAGGGGCCACCTACGAGCAGTACTTC	CASLYSGATYEQYF
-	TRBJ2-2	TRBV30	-	TGTGCCTGGAGTTTGGGCCCCAGCTCGCACACCGGGGAGCTGTTTTTT	CAWSLGPSSHTGELFF
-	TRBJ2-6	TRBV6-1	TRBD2	TGTGCCAGCAGTGGACTAGCGGGGGTCATTTCTGGGGCCAACGTCCTGACTTTC	CASSGLAGVISGANVLTF
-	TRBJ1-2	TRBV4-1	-	TGCGCCAGCAGCCAAGACCGGGGCTATGGCTACACCTTC	CASSQDRGYGYTF
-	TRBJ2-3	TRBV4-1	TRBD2	TGCGCCAGCAGCCAAGGTGGACTAGCGGGGGGATACACAGATACGCAGTATTTT	CASSQGGLAGGYTDTQYF
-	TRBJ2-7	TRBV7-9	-	TGTGCCGAGGTTACTCCGGGACAAGGCTACGAGCAGTACTTC	CAEVTPGQGYEQYF
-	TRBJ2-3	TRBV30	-	TGTGCCTCCACAGGGGGGGCCGGAGATACGCAGTATTTT	CASTGGAGDTQYF
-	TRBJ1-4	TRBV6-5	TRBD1	TGTGCCAGCAGACAGACAGGGTTGGAGGAAAAACTGTTTTTT	CASRQTGLEEKLFF
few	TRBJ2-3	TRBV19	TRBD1	TGTGCCAGTAGTCGACAGGGGGCAAGGGCAGATACGCAGTATTTT	CASSRQGARADTQYF
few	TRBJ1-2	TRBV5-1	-	TGCGCCAGCAGAGACGGGGGATCCGAGTATGGCTACACCTTC	CASRDGGSEYGYTF
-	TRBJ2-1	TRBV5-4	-	TGTGCCAGCAGCTTGATCCCCCAGTATGAGCAGTTCTTC	CASSLIPQYEQFF
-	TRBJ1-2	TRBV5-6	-	TGTGCCAGCAGCACGTCGGGTTATGGCTACACCTTC	CASSTSGYGYTF
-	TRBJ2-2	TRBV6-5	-	TGTGCCAGCGGGGCAGCGAACACCGGGGAGCTGTTTTTT	CASGAANTGELFF
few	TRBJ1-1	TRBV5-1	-	TGCGCCAGCAGCTTGAGTTCGGTGGAGCGGGACACTGAAGCTTTCTTT	CASSLSSVERDTEAFF
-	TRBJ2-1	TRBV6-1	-	TGTGCCAGCAGTGAATTCCCCCGGGACATACACAATGAGCAGTTCTTC	CASSEFPRDIHNEQFF
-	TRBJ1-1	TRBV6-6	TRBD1	TGTGCCAGCAGGAAAAGACAGGGTAGGACCACTGAAGCTTTCTTT	CASRKRQGRTTEAFF
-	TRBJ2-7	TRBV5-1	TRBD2	TGCGCCAGCAGCTCCACTAGCGGGGGGAACTACGAGCAGTACTTC	CASSSTSGGNYEQYF
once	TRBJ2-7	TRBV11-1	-	TGTGCCAGCTCCCAGGGGATCTCCTACGAGCAGTACTTC	CASSQGISYEQYF
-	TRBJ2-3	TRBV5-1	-	TGCGCCAGCAGCGGAGGGAGCACAGATACGCAGTATTTT	CASSGGSTDTQYF
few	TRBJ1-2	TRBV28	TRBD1	TGTGCCAGCAGCCGAGACAGGGGGATCTATGGCTACACCTTC	CASSRDRGIYGYTF
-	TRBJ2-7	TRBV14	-	TGTGCCAGCAGCCAAGACAGGGGTTCCTACGAGCAGTACTTC	CASSQDRGSYEQYF
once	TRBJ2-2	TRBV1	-	TGCACCAGCAGCCTTATGGGACAGGGTGCCGGGGAGCTGTTTTTT	CTSSLMGQGAGELFF
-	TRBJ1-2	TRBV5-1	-	TGCGCCAGCAGCTTGTCGCAGGGCCCCCGCAATGGCTACACCTTC	CASSLSQGPRNGYTF
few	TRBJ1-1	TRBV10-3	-	TGTGCCACTATAGCGGGGAAGGGGAACACTGAAGCTTTCTTT	CATIAGKGNTEAFF
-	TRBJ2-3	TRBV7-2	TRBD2	TGTGCCAGCAGCCCGGATAGGCTAGCGGGGGGAAATACGCAGTATTTT	CASSPDRLAGGNTQYF
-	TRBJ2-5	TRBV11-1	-	TGTGCCAGCAGCTTAACCCTGGGGCCACAGGGATGGGAGACCCAGTACTTC	CASSLTLGPQGWETQYF
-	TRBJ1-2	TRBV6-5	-	TGTGCCAGCAGCACCCTCCGAGGTGGCTACACCTTC	CASSTLRGGYTF
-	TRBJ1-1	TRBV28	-	TGTGCCAGCAGTTCGGCGACAGCATTGAACACTGAAGCTTTCTTT	CASSSATALNTEAFF